These T cell receptor beta chains were read from a single sample in a study of blood T cell repertoires in COVID-19. Clones were sequenced by immunoSEQ multiplex PCR, and TCRdb holds only the in-frame ones, with some missing. Of about 220,000 clones in the sample, about 88% were seen once. Material for sequencing was peripheral blood. All receptors come from a woman aged 45-65 years with COVID-19, enrolled during active disease. CDR3s include the opening cysteine and the closing phenylalanine or tryptophan. A D gene is named only where the DNA matches it firmly. Clone size is shown for a subset of rows, as once, few, many or a class of expanded clone.

len,v_gene,d_gene,j_gene,abundance,CDR3aa,CDR3nt
15,TRBV14,NA,TRBJ1-1,NA,CASSQAPSLNTEAFF,TGTGCCAGCAGCCAAGCCCCTAGCCTGAACACTGAAGCTTTCTTT
12,TRBV18,NA,TRBJ2-7,NA,CASSPDFYEQYF,TGTGCCAGCTCACCCGACTTCTACGAGCAGTACTTC
17,TRBV5-1,TRBD2,TRBJ2-3,NA,CASSLVSGGASTDTQYF,TGCGCCAGCAGCTTGGTTAGCGGGGGAGCCTCCACAGATACGCAGTATTTT
15,TRBV10-2,NA,TRBJ1-6,once,CASSQTGPYGSPLHF,TGCGCCAGCAGCCAGACAGGCCCCTATGGTTCACCCCTCCACTTT
13,TRBV28,TRBD1,TRBJ2-1,NA,CASSLVQGDEQFF,TGTGCCAGCAGTTTGGTACAGGGGGATGAGCAGTTCTTC
17,TRBV7-2,NA,TRBJ1-6,NA,CASSLVRGINFNSPLHF,TGTGCCAGCAGCCTCGTTAGGGGGATAAACTTTAATTCACCCCTCCACTTT
15,TRBV5-1,NA,TRBJ2-2,once,CASRTETGNTGELFF,TGCGCCAGCAGAACTGAGACAGGGAACACCGGGGAGCTGTTTTTT
16,TRBV5-1,NA,TRBJ1-6,few,CASSSRAGSANSPLHF,TGCGCCAGCAGCAGTCGGGCAGGGTCTGCGAATTCACCCCTCCACTTT
15,TRBV2,NA,TRBJ1-6,NA,CAFGRGRGGNSPLHF,TGTGCCTTTGGGAGGGGCAGGGGCGGAAATTCACCCCTCCACTTT
14,TRBV5-1,NA,TRBJ1-6,NA,CASSLGLRDSPLHF,TGCGCCAGCAGCTTGGGCTTGCGGGATTCACCCCTCCACTTT
16,TRBV5-1,TRBD2,TRBJ2-1,NA,CASSFLAGEAYNEQFF,TGCGCCAGCAGCTTCCTAGCGGGGGAGGCTTACAATGAGCAGTTCTTC
15,TRBV28,NA,TRBJ1-5,NA,CASSAPGVSNQPQHF,TGTGCCAGCAGCGCGCCAGGGGTGAGCAATCAGCCCCAGCATTTT
15,TRBV2,NA,TRBJ2-1,NA,CASSIRQGSYNEQFF,TGTGCCAGCAGTATTCGGCAGGGCTCCTACAATGAGCAGTTCTTC
15,TRBV3-1/TRBV3-2,TRBD2,TRBJ2-1,NA,CASSPGLAGGNEQFF,TGTGCCAGCAGCCCAGGACTAGCGGGGGGGAATGAGCAGTTCTTC
16,TRBV28,TRBD1,TRBJ2-1,NA,CASSALQGLGGSEQFF,TGTGCCAGCAGCGCCCTACAGGGGTTGGGTGGTAGCGAGCAGTTCTTC
16,TRBV27,TRBD1,TRBJ2-2,few,CASSDRDRGHTGELFF,TGTGCCAGCAGTGACCGGGACAGGGGGCACACCGGGGAGCTGTTTTTT
11,TRBV2,NA,TRBJ2-4,NA,CASGTGNIQYF,TGTGCCAGCGGTACAGGAAACATTCAGTACTTC
12,TRBV2,NA,TRBJ1-1,NA,CASSTRNTEAFF,TGTGCCAGCAGTACAAGGAACACTGAAGCTTTCTTT
16,TRBV5-4,TRBD1,TRBJ2-7,many,CASSRTGGSLHYEQYF,TGTGCCAGCAGCCGAACAGGGGGTTCACTACACTACGAGCAGTACTTC
14,TRBV6-6,NA,TRBJ2-2,NA,CASSPRPGTGELFF,TGTGCCAGCAGTCCCCGGCCGGGAACCGGGGAGCTGTTTTTT
16,TRBV6-6,TRBD1,TRBJ1-1,once,CASSYPKTGQNTEAFF,TGTGCCAGCAGTTACCCAAAGACAGGGCAGAACACTGAAGCTTTCTTT
13,TRBV30,TRBD1,TRBJ1-1,NA,CASGQGPNTEAFF,TGTGCCTCGGGACAGGGGCCGAACACTGAAGCTTTCTTT